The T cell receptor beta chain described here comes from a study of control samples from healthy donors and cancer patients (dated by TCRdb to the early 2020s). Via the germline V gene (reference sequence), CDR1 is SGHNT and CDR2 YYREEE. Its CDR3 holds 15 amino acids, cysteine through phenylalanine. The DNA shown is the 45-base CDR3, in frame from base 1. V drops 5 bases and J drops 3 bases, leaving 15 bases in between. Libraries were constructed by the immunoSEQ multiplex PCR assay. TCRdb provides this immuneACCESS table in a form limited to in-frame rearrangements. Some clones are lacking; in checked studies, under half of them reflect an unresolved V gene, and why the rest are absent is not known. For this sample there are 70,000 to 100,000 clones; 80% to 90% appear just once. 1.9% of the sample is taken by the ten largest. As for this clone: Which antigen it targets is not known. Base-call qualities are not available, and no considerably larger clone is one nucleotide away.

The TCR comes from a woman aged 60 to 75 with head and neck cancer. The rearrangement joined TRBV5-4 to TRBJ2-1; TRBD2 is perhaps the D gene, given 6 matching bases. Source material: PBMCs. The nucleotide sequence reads TGTGCCAGCAGAGAAGCGGGCGGGAACTACAATGAGCAGTTCTTC. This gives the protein CASREAGGNYNEQFF.